These 23 T cell receptor beta chains were all obtained from the same sample, sequenced in a study of tumor-infiltrating lymphocytes in primary liver carcinoma. A constant-region primer served to make TCR beta cDNA from about 0.45 ug total RNA. Employing slightly modified ARM-PCR, three nested multiplex PCR rounds were run, and these gave rise to the TCR beta libraries. Researchers ran the first two PCR rounds for roughly 11 cycles each with TRBV1-TRBV30 forward primers and a C-beta reverse primer. One entry per CDR3 protein results from TCRdb running MiXCR on the multiplex PCR reads. The sample shows 150,000 to 200,000 distinct CDR3 sequences, just under 85% of them seen only once. RNA and DNA were co-extracted from roughly 20-30 mg of unsorted bulk tissue. The sample was tumor tissue from primary liver carcinoma. The receptors derive from a man between 40 and 49 years old with primary liver carcinoma and hepatitis B virus infection.

With regard to this clonotype: This may stem from a read error, because a much larger clone lies one nucleotide away. The chain has TRBV7-9 and TRBJ2-7, with TRBD1 identical over 8 bases. This CDR3 comprises 13 residues. Germline lookup yields CDR1 SEHNR and CDR2 FQNEAQ (reference sequence). CDR3 coding DNA: TGTGTCAGCAGCGTCCAGGGGGCGCACGAGCAGTACTTC. It yields the protein CVSSVQGAHEQYF.

This clonotype was picked up one time. A junction end diverges from the germline sequence, so it may reflect a read error. The V and J genes are TRBV7-8 and TRBJ2-5, with a weak D call TRBD2 (5 bases). CDR1 and CDR2 from the germline V gene are SGHVS and FQNEAQ. The CDR3 contains 14 residues. The CDR3 is CASSMGSDQETQYF. The CDR3 nucleotides read TGTGCCAGCAGCATGGGTAGCGACCAAGAGACCCAATACTTC.

This clonotype has just one count. This may stem from a read error, because a much larger clone lies one nucleotide away. The chain combines TRBV10-3 with TRBJ2-5, with D tentatively TRBD1 (6 bases). Per the germline V gene, CDR1 is ENHRY and CDR2 is SYGVKD. This CDR3 comprises 14 residues. Trimming took off 8 bases at V and 2 bases at J, with 15 bases between the two ends. The CDR3, as DNA: TGTGCCATCGGAAGGGGGACCCTACAAGAGACCCAGTACTTC. This translates into CAIGRGTLQETQYF.

Remarks on this clonotype: It is likely a read error, because the conserved phenylalanine at the end of the CDR3 is missing. It is unclear where the CDR3 begins or ends on the DNA, so no DNA is shown, and the CDR3 is as TCRdb lists it. This chain connects TRBV4-3 to TRBJ2-5; no DNA check was done on the table's D call, TRBD2. With termini counted, the CDR3 has 14 amino acids. Germline V gene sequence: CDR1 LGHNA, CDR2 YSLEER. CDR3 in amino acids: CASSQLLSGSGQYS.

This clonotype is termed medium-sized. The chain couples TRBV29-1 to TRBJ1-2; 9 nucleotides align to TRBD1. The J segment lost 3 bases and the V segment lost 2 bases, leaving 10 bases of the junction unmatched. Germline V gene lookup returns CDR1 SQVTM and CDR2 ANQGSEA. The CDR3 extends over 16 amino acids. The DNA for the CDR3 is TGCAGCGTTGAAAAAAGTCAGGGGGACAGGGACTATGGCTACACCTTC. Its translation: CSVEKSQGDRDYGYTF.

Concerning this clonotype itself: An end of the junction does not agree with germline; a read error may underlie this. The chain employs TRBV29-1 and TRBJ1-2; the D is unclear. There are 14 residues in the CDR3. Germline V gene lookup returns CDR1 SQVTM and CDR2 ANQGSEA. In nucleotides, the CDR3 is TGCAGCGTTGAAGATCGGATTACTAACTGTGGCTACGCCTTC. Residues: CSVEDRITNCGYAF.

The V gene is TRBV29-1, the J gene TRBJ2-7; 13 nucleotides line up with TRBD2. Germline lookup yields CDR1 SQVTM and CDR2 ANQGSEA. The ends lost 6 bases at V and 7 bases at J; junction bases unmatched: 9. This CDR3 comprises 14 residues. The CDR3 here is CSVGTSGKFGEQYF. CDR3 sequence (DNA): TGCAGCGTCGGGACTAGCGGGAAGTTTGGGGAGCAGTACTTC.

Concerning this clonotype: One end of the junction varies from germline; a read error may be responsible. V and J are TRBV12-3 or TRBV12-4 and TRBJ1-2; unclear D gene. The CDR3 length is 14 residues. The CDR3 region has the DNA TGTGCCAGCACCCCACGGGGAGAAAAATATGGGTACACCTTC. Translated: CASTPRGEKYGYTF.

The chain links TRBV5-6 to TRBJ1-6; a possible D gene is TRBD1 (6 bases). V lost 1 base and J 8 bases, leaving 19 bases between the germline ends. In germline, CDR1 is SGHDT, CDR2 YYEEEE. The CDR3 covers 17 residues. In DNA form, the CDR3 reads TGTGCCAGCAGCTTGTCTGGCCGGGCCAAGGGGGATTCACCCCTCCACTTT. Amino acid sequence: CASSLSGRAKGDSPLHF.

As concerns this clonotype: This sequence may be a read error, since a much larger clone differs from it by one base. It is likely a read error, because the conserved phenylalanine at the end of the CDR3 is missing. J is TRBJ2-7 and V is TRBV25-1; D unresolved. Trimming shortened V by 6 bases and J by 0 bases, and 6 bases separated the two germline ends. This CDR3 spans 12 amino acids. Germline V gives CDR1 MGHDK, CDR2 SYGVNS. DNA of the CDR3: TGTGCCAGCAGATGGGACTCCTACGAGCAGTACCTC. Its protein is CASRWDSYEQYL.

A few counts support this clonotype. One junction end does not reproduce the germline sequence, and a read error may be involved. This sequence joins TRBV7-9 and TRBJ2-7, with unresolved D. The germline V gene encodes CDR1 SEHNR and CDR2 FQNEAQ (reference sequence). The CDR3 loop spans 11 amino acids. The CDR3 DNA reads TGTGCCAGCAGCTCCTCCTACGAGAAGTACTTC. This encodes CASSSSYEKYF.

Comment on this clonotype: Relative to the germline gene, one junction end is altered; a read error may explain this. The rearrangement joins TRBV5-1 to TRBJ2-3; no definite D call. Germline CDR1 is SGHRS and CDR2 is YFSETQ. The CDR3 length is 14 residues. CDR3 DNA: TGCACCAGCAGCTTTCACGAGAACACAGATACGCAGTATTTT. This translates into CTSSFHENTDTQYF.

Notes on this clonotype: With a much larger clone just one base away, this may be a read error. The CDR3 DNA follows: TGTGCCACCGGGACAGGGGGCGGAAATTCACCCCTCAACTTT. As protein: CATGTGGGNSPLNF. The chain uses TRBV6-4 and TRBJ1-6; 12 nucleotides match TRBD1. This CDR3 is built from 14 residues. The germline gives CDR1 MRHNA, CDR2 SNTAGT.

To note about this clonotype: A single base separates this from a much larger clone, so it may be a read error. This likely comes from a read error, as the CDR3 has no conserved phenylalanine or tryptophan at its end. V is TRBV28 and J is TRBJ2-1; weak D call: TRBD2 (6 bases). V was clipped by 2 bases and J by 6 bases, with 14 bases between them. The CDR3 consists of 15 residues. Germline V gives CDR1 MDHEN, CDR2 SYDVKM. CDR3 DNA: TGTGCCAGCAGTTTAGTCATAGGGAGGTGCAATGAGCAGTTCTCC. It is translated as CASSLVIGRCNEQFS.

For this clonotype: One end of the junction fails to match germline, which may point to a read error. This chain uses TRBV6-6 with TRBJ2-1, with D possibly matching TRBD1 (6 bases). Per the germline V gene, CDR1 is MNHNY and CDR2 is SVGAGI (reference sequence). CDR3 length: 14 amino acids. The CDR3 DNA follows: TGTGTCAGCAGTTACTCCCAGGGGTACAATGAGCAGTTCTTC. Encoded protein: CVSSYSQGYNEQFF.

Turning to this clonotype: A read error may account for a junction end that differs from germline. This chain links TRBV12-3 or TRBV12-4 with TRBJ1-1; 7 bases fit TRBD1. This CDR3 region has 13 residues. The CDR3 region is CVSGRQGDTEAFF. CDR3 bases: TGTGTCAGCGGGAGACAGGGCGACACTGAAGCTTTCTTT.

This sequence joins TRBV29-1 and TRBJ2-7; D may match TRBD1 or TRBD2 (7 bases each). The CDR3 consists of 15 residues. From germline, CDR1 is SQVTM and CDR2 ANQGSEA. V lost 6 bases to trimming and J lost 8 bases, with 26 bases between them. CDR3 nucleotides: TGCAGCGTCGGGGGGCTAGGGGGCAGTAGATACAAGCAGTACTTC. Protein sequence: CSVGGLGGSRYKQYF.

On this clonotype: A read error may produce the germline difference seen at one junction end. V and J are TRBV4-2 and TRBJ2-5; 10 positions agree with TRBD1. Germline V gene sequence: CDR1 LGHNA, CDR2 YNFKEQ. The length of the CDR3 is 16 residues. The CDR3 sequence: CVSSLDETGGQETRYF. Here the CDR3 DNA reads TGCGTCAGCAGCCTAGACGAGACAGGGGGCCAAGAGACCCGGTACTTC.

In its sample, this clonotype was seen a few times. Without the conserved terminal phenylalanine or tryptophan, this CDR3 likely stems from a read error. The chain carries TRBV11-2 and TRBJ1-5, with D possibly TRBD1 on 6 matching bases. Germline assignment: CDR1 SGHAT and CDR2 FQNNGV. This CDR3 comprises 17 residues. Trimming cost V 9 bases and J 1 base, with 22 bases left between them. CDR3 in amino acids: CASSLVGVTGSNQPQHL. The CDR3 nucleotides read TGTGCCAGTAGTTTAGTAGGGGTAACAGGGAGCAATCAGCCCCAGCATTTA.

Comment on this clonotype: Given the absence of the conserved phenylalanine or tryptophan at the CDR3 end, a read error is likely. The chain uses TRBV29-1 and TRBJ1-1; D unclear. V was shortened by 8 bases and J by 0 bases, with 19 bases between the two germline ends. Germline lookup yields CDR1 SQVTM and CDR2 ANQGSEA. This CDR3 contains 15 residues. Here the CDR3 DNA reads TGCAGCATTGCCCCTGGTTGGGCAATGAACACTGAAGCTTTCCTT. Its translation: CSIAPGWAMNTEAFL.

This clonotype came up many times. The chain joins TRBV7-9 to TRBJ1-5, with TRBD1 identical over 8 bases. V shed 5 bases and J 6 bases; nucleotides not matched to a gene: 6. The CDR3 has 14 residues. CDR1 is SEHNR, CDR2 FQNEAQ, per germline (reference sequence). This chain's CDR3 is CASSPPGGSQPQHF. CDR3 in DNA: TGTGCCAGCAGCCCTCCAGGGGGCTCTCAGCCCCAGCATTTT.

This clonotype has a count of ten or more. J is TRBJ2-7 and V is TRBV6-1; D remains ambiguous. This CDR3 is 13 amino acids long. Germline assignment: CDR1 MNHNS and CDR2 SASEGT. Trimming stripped 4 bases from V and 3 bases from J, with 10 bases between. The chain's CDR3 is CASSVTGLYEQYF. CDR3 coding DNA: TGTGCCAGCAGTGTTACCGGGCTCTACGAGCAGTACTTC.

The rearrangement links TRBV4-3 to TRBJ2-1; D is unclear. Germline V gene data show CDR1 as LGHNA and CDR2 as YSLEER. Between the trimmed V and J ends, which lost 0 bases and 9 bases, there was a span of 18 bases. The CDR3 extends over 16 amino acids. The CDR3 sequence is CASSQDRDTLNSEQFF. Written as DNA, the CDR3 is TGCGCCAGCAGCCAAGATAGAGACACCCTAAACAGTGAGCAGTTCTTC.